The 6 T cell receptor beta chains listed next were all sequenced from one sample in a study of naive and memory T cell subsets. No antigens are known for them. Study-wide findings and caveats: Especially in CD8 cells, naive repertoires contained a few larger clonotypes, possibly CD45RA-re-expressing memory cells.

Both TRBC1 and TRBC2 were covered by a beta constant-region primer of two equimolar oligonucleotides. Ligated cDNA was amplified by four rounds of PCR with nested alpha and beta constant-region primers and SP2. A single record per CDR3 protein comes from TCRdb applying MiXCR to the UMI-ligation and nested PCR reads. The repertoire holds about 140,000 distinct CDR3 sequences, about 20% seen once, with roughly 0.68% in the top ten. Input material: naive CD8+ T cells from blood. The receptors derive from a human donor in good health.

This clonotype was recorded many times. The chain combines TRBV5-1 with TRBJ2-5, with D uncertain. V was pared by 0 bases and J by 4 bases, with 13 bases between. The length of the CDR3 is 15 residues. CDR1 SGHRS and CDR2 YFSETQ come from the germline V gene. The CDR3 sequence is CASSLAASFRETQYF. The CDR3 nucleotides are TGCGCCAGCAGCTTGGCGGCTAGTTTTAGAGAGACCCAGTACTTC.

The chain couples TRBV12-3 or TRBV12-4 to TRBJ2-5, with TRBD1 as a possible D gene (6 bases). This CDR3 has 15 amino acids. With 5 bases removed from V and 1 base from J, the gap between germline ends came to 14 bases. The CDR3 DNA is TGTGCCAGCAGTCTACTGACAGGTTCCCAAGAGACCCAGTACTTC. It is translated as CASSLLTGSQETQYF.

The CDR3 here is CSVEEVVPGELFF. DNA of the CDR3: TGCAGCGTTGAAGAGGTGGTTCCCGGGGAGCTGTTTTTT. The chain recombines TRBV29-1 with TRBJ2-2; D unresolved. This CDR3 contains 13 residues. V lost 0 bases and J lost 6, with 8 bases in between. Germline lookup yields CDR1 SQVTM and CDR2 ANQGSEA.

V is TRBV7-2 and J is TRBJ2-7; a weak D match, TRBD1 (6 bases). The V and J ends lost 4 bases and 2 bases respectively, with 15 bases between them. The CDR3 contains 15 residues. From germline, CDR1 is SGHTA and CDR2 FQGNSA. The CDR3 nucleotides read TGTGCCAGCAGCTGGGGGCCCTACAAAACCTACGAGCAGTACTTC. It is translated as CASSWGPYKTYEQYF.

Only a few counts were recorded for this clonotype. The CDR3 here is CASSLEVPGRENSPLHF. The CDR3 DNA follows: TGTGCCAGCAGCTTAGAAGTTCCGGGACGGGAGAATTCACCCCTCCACTTT. The V gene is TRBV7-2, the J gene TRBJ1-6; weak D call: TRBD1 (5 bases). Trimming pared 1 base from V and 7 bases from J, leaving 17 bases between. The CDR3 is 17 amino acids. From germline, CDR1 is SGHTA and CDR2 FQGNSA.

The rearrangement uses TRBV28 and TRBJ2-1; D may match TRBD1 or TRBD2 (6 bases each). The germline gives CDR1 MDHEN, CDR2 SYDVKM. V lost 6 bases to trimming and J lost 8 bases, with 11 bases between them. This CDR3 comprises 12 residues. In DNA form, the CDR3 reads TGTGCCAGCAGGCAGAGGGGGGATGAGCAGTTCTTC. It translates to CASRQRGDEQFF. The whole variable domain, filled in from reference TRBV28 and TRBJ2-1, reads DVKVTQSSRYLVKRTGEKVFLECVQDMDHENMFWYRQDPGLGLRLIYFSYDVKMKEKGDIPEGYSVSREKKERFSLILESASTNQTSMYLCASRQRGDEQFFGPGTRLTVL.